In its sample, the clone carrying this T cell receptor (beta chain) was seen many times. Its antigen is undetermined. Conversion of TCR transcripts into cDNA relied on 5'RACE template switching, which added a universal primer site and UMIs. TCRdb itself ran the 5' RACE reads through MiXCR, one entry per CDR3 protein. Here the sample spans tens of thousands of distinct CDR3 sequences, roughly 7.3% being singletons. The entry originates in a study of T cells after yellow fever vaccination. CDR3 length: 14 amino acids. The germline gives CDR1 SGHTA, CDR2 FQGNSA. The V gene lost 5 bases and the J gene lost 5 bases, with 15 bases spanning the gap. Study-level findings and limits: Though weaker, the secondary response peaked faster, on day 5 versus 15.

The receptor was isolated from a man aged 18 to 29 who received the YFV17D yellow fever vaccine. The V gene is TRBV7-2, the J gene TRBJ1-1; D is possibly TRBD1 (5 bases). Material: CD8+ T cells sorted from PBMCs, obtained about 2 weeks after the first yellow fever vaccination. CDR3 protein: CASSPGGAGTEAFF. As DNA, the CDR3 is TGTGCCAGCAGCCCTGGTGGGGCAGGGACTGAAGCTTTCTTT.